Each of the 30 T cell receptor beta chains below was sequenced from the same sample in a study of blood T cell repertoires in COVID-19. Repertoires were generated with immunoSEQ multiplex PCR, while TCRdb's copy carries only in-frame clones and drops some. The table records 300,000 to 350,000 clones, roughly 88% of them present only once. The material sequenced was peripheral blood. These receptors originate from a woman aged 30 to 39 with COVID-19, enrolled during active disease.

The chain employs TRBV25-1 and TRBJ1-1; 9 nucleotides match TRBD1. The CDR3 sequence is 15 residues long. Germline CDR1 and CDR2: MGHDK and SYGVNS. V lost 6 bases to trimming and J lost 1 base; unmatched junction nucleotides: 6. The CDR3: CASRQQGAGNTEAFF. In DNA, the CDR3 is TGTGCCAGCAGGCAACAGGGGGCAGGGAACACTGAAGCTTTCTTT.

V and J are TRBV20-1 and TRBJ2-1; 9 nucleotides match TRBD1. The junction had 16 bases not matched to a gene; V was cut back by 3 bases and J by 10 bases. The CDR3 runs 16 residues. Germline V gives CDR1 DFQATT, CDR2 SNEGSKA (reference sequence). In nucleotides, the CDR3 is TGCAGTGCTAGTCTCGAGGCGACAGGGGGAGTAGGGGAGCAGTTCTTC. The encoded protein is CSASLEATGGVGEQFF.

The chain couples TRBV2 to TRBJ2-2; 12 nucleotides line up with TRBD2. The V gene's germline CDR1 is SNHLY and CDR2 FYNNEI. J gave up 7 bases and V 6 bases, and 12 bases lay outside the gene matches. The CDR3 totals 17 residues. Here the CDR3 reads CASRPGTSGGLIGELFF. The CDR3 DNA is TGTGCCAGCAGACCCGGAACTAGCGGGGGGTTAATCGGGGAGCTGTTTTTT.

The chain employs TRBV3-1 (or the pseudogene TRBV3-2) and TRBJ1-1, with D maybe TRBD1 (6 bases). V gave up 3 bases and J gave up 10 bases, with 15 bases separating them. Germline values: CDR1 LGHDT, CDR2 YNNKEL (reference sequence). The CDR3 loop spans 13 amino acids. CDR3 in DNA: TGTGCCAGCAGCCAGGGGGCCGAGGGAGTAGCTTTCTTT. Translation: CASSQGAEGVAFF.

This chain joins TRBV19 and TRBJ1-6; 7 bases agree with TRBD1. Looked up from germline, CDR1 is LNHDA and CDR2 is SQIVND (reference sequence). CDR3 length equals 15 residues. V was clipped by 3 bases and J by 10 bases; unmatched bases: 9. CDR3 sequence (DNA): TGTGCCAGTAGTATCGCAGGGGGAGGTTCGTCACCCCTCCACTTT. Its protein is CASSIAGGGSSPLHF.

This clone has only one observation. The rearrangement joins TRBV24-1 to TRBJ2-1; 7 positions agree with TRBD1. The ends lost 4 bases at V and 4 bases at J; junction bases unmatched: 12. CDR1 is KGHDR and CDR2 is SFDVKD in the germline V gene. The CDR3 is 17 amino acids. This CDR3 is CATSDPNRGRFYNEQFF. As DNA, the CDR3 is TGTGCCACCAGTGACCCCAACAGGGGAAGGTTTTACAATGAGCAGTTCTTC.

The chain has TRBV5-1 and TRBJ2-2; D not resolved. The germline V gene encodes CDR1 SGHRS and CDR2 YFSETQ. The CDR3 has 13 residues. The V end lost 3 bases, the J end lost 9 bases, and 12 bases lay between the germline ends. The CDR3 region is CASSSPPGRELFF. CDR3 bases: TGCGCCAGCAGCTCACCCCCAGGCCGGGAGCTGTTTTTT.

Only a few counts were recorded for this clone. The chain has TRBV5-1 and TRBJ1-1, with D maybe TRBD1 (5 bases). V lost 1 base and J lost 0, with 7 bases in between. CDR3 length: 14 amino acids. Per germline, CDR1 SGHRS and CDR2 YFSETQ. CDR3 region: CASSLQGMNTEAFF. As DNA, the CDR3 is TGCGCCAGCAGCTTGCAGGGTATGAACACTGAAGCTTTCTTT.

The V call is TRBV12-2, the J call TRBJ1-3; the table gives TRBD1 as D, unverified against the DNA. TRBV12-2 is annotated as a pseudogene. This CDR3 contains 18 residues. The CDR3 region is CASRLAYQASFSGNTIYF. The CDR3 DNA follows: TGTGCAAGTCGCTTAGCTTATCAGGCGTCATTCTCTGGAAACACCATATATTTT.

The rearrangement links TRBV19 to TRBJ2-5, with a weak D call TRBD2 (6 bases). This CDR3 has 12 amino acids. The V gene's germline CDR1 is LNHDA and CDR2 SQIVND (reference sequence). With 5 bases removed from V and 4 bases from J, the gap between germline ends came to 8 bases. The CDR3 nucleotides are TGTGCCAGTAGTGTGGGGGGAGAGACCCAGTACTTC. Protein sequence: CASSVGGETQYF.

The rearrangement uses TRBV5-1 and TRBJ2-3; a weak D match, TRBD2 (6 bases). Germline V gives CDR1 SGHRS, CDR2 YFSETQ. V lost 0 bases to trimming and J lost 1 base, with 12 bases between them. The CDR3 is 16 residues long. Here the CDR3 reads CASSLGLVGGTDTQYF. The CDR3 DNA is TGCGCCAGCAGCTTGGGACTAGTTGGGGGCACAGATACGCAGTATTTT.

The chain uses TRBV5-4 and TRBJ2-3; D possibly corresponds to TRBD2 (5 bases). V lost 1 base and J 6 bases, leaving 18 bases between the germline ends. This CDR3 spans 16 amino acids. Germline V gene sequence: CDR1 SGHNT, CDR2 YYREEE (reference sequence). The CDR3: CASSLRPGLVRDTQYF. The CDR3 DNA reads TGTGCCAGCAGCTTGAGGCCCGGACTTGTGCGGGATACGCAGTATTTT. Supplemented by reference TRBV5-4 and TRBJ2-3, the full variable domain reads ETGVTQSPTHLIKTRGQQVTLRCSSQSGHNTVSWYQQALGQGPQFIFQYYREEENGRGNFPPRFSGLQFPNYSSELNVNALELDDSALYLCASSLRPGLVRDTQYFGPGTRLTVL.

This clone has a handful of counts. The rearrangement joins TRBV7-9 to TRBJ2-7; D could derive from TRBD1 or TRBD2 (5 bases each). Germline CDR1 reads SEHNR; CDR2 reads FQNEAQ (reference sequence). This CDR3 spans 14 amino acids. V lost 7 bases to trimming and J lost 0 bases, with 13 bases between them. The CDR3 region has the DNA TGTGCCAGCACCGGGGCCACTGGCTCCTACGAGCAGTACTTC. Translating gives CASTGATGSYEQYF.

V usage is TRBV19 and J usage is TRBJ1-4, with D uncertain. The V and J ends lost 3 bases and 5 bases respectively, with 13 bases between them. CDR1 is LNHDA and CDR2 is SQIVND in the germline V gene (reference sequence). This CDR3 region has 15 residues. Here the CDR3 reads CASSMLVPFNEKLFF. The CDR3 DNA sequence: TGTGCCAGTAGTATGTTAGTACCGTTCAATGAAAAACTGTTTTTT.

The rearrangement joins TRBV11-2 to TRBJ2-7, with D perhaps matching TRBD2 (5 bases). The CDR3 is made up of 15 amino acids. V lost 0 bases and J lost 4, with 13 bases in between. Germline lookup yields CDR1 SGHAT and CDR2 FQNNGV. The CDR3 protein is CASSLDRGNSYEQYF. CDR3 DNA sequence: TGTGCCAGCAGCTTAGATCGAGGGAACTCTTACGAGCAGTACTTC.

This clone showed up just once. This chain joins TRBV3-1 (or the pseudogene TRBV3-2) and TRBJ2-3; D possibly corresponds to TRBD1 (6 bases). V was cut by 6 bases and J by 4 bases, with 11 bases left in between. The CDR3 covers 13 residues. CDR1 and CDR2 from the germline V gene are LGHDT and YNNKEL (reference sequence). The CDR3 bases are TGTGCCAGCAGTCAGGGGCCTTCAGATACGCAGTATTTT. Protein: CASSQGPSDTQYF.

The rearrangement links TRBV2 to TRBJ2-7; weak D call: TRBD1 (5 bases). Germline CDR1 is SNHLY and CDR2 is FYNNEI. The CDR3 sequence is 12 residues long. V dropped 8 bases and J dropped 0 bases, with 8 bases sitting between them. CDR3 protein: CASLRDSYEQYV. The CDR3 DNA reads TGTGCCAGCCTCAGGGACTCCTACGAGCAGTACGTC.

This chain's CDR3 is CASSQSGQGGQPQHF. CDR3 sequence (DNA): TGTGCCAGCAGCCAATCGGGACAGGGAGGTCAGCCCCAGCATTTT. The V and J genes are TRBV4-2 and TRBJ1-5, with 9 positions matching TRBD1. Per the germline V gene, CDR1 is LGHNA and CDR2 is YNFKEQ. The CDR3 is 15 amino acids. Trimming took 2 bases from V and 6 from J; bases not matched to a gene: 5.

The V gene is TRBV10-3, the J gene TRBJ2-5, with 9 bases lining up with TRBD2. Germline lookup yields CDR1 ENHRY and CDR2 SYGVKD. The CDR3 is 15 residues long. The V segment lost 5 bases and the J segment 1 base; nucleotides outside the gene matches: 5. CDR3 sequence: CAISPTSGLQETQYF. In DNA form, the CDR3 reads TGTGCCATCAGTCCGACTAGCGGCCTCCAAGAGACCCAGTACTTC.

This chain connects TRBV3-1 (or the pseudogene TRBV3-2) to TRBJ2-5, with a tentative D call TRBD2 (6 bases). Deletions cut 2 bases from V and 2 bases from J, with 18 bases between. The CDR3 is 17 residues long. Germline loops: CDR1 LGHDT, CDR2 YNNKEL (reference sequence). DNA for the CDR3: TGTGCCAGCAGCCAAAACGGGGGAGCGGACATTCAAGAGACCCAGTACTTC. Encoded protein: CASSQNGGADIQETQYF.

The rearrangement uses TRBV5-1 and TRBJ2-3, with D uncertain. CDR1 and CDR2 from the germline V gene are SGHRS and YFSETQ. Trimming shortened V by 3 bases and J by 1 base, and 9 bases separated the two germline ends. The CDR3 sequence is 14 residues long. The CDR3 bases are TGCGCCAGCAGCTCCGAACGGGGCACAGATACGCAGTATTTT. Its protein is CASSSERGTDTQYF.

This clone was recorded only once. The chain employs TRBV6-5 and TRBJ1-5; D might be TRBD1 (5 bases). Trimming took 4 bases from V and 6 from J, leaving 10 bases between them. This CDR3 is 13 amino acids long. CDR1 MNHEY and CDR2 SVGAGI come from the germline V gene. This CDR3 reads CASSWGGTQPQHF. The CDR3 nucleotides are TGTGCCAGCAGTTGGGGGGGGACTCAGCCCCAGCATTTT.

V gene TRBV6-5 combines with J gene TRBJ1-1; D not certain. Germline V lookup: CDR1 MNHEY, CDR2 SVGAGI. The CDR3 contains 13 residues. V lost 10 bases, J lost 0 bases, and 12 bases lay in between. CDR3 region: CATQREVNTEAFF. The CDR3 coding sequence is TGTGCCACTCAAAGGGAGGTGAACACTGAAGCTTTCTTT.

The genes are TRBV11-2 and TRBJ2-7, with D perhaps matching TRBD1 (5 bases). From germline, CDR1 is SGHAT and CDR2 FQNNGV. The CDR3 is 12 residues long. Trimming took off 5 bases at V and 2 bases at J, with 7 bases between the two ends. The CDR3 coding sequence is TGTGCCAGCAGCCAGGGTCCCTACGAGCAGTACGTC. It translates to CASSQGPYEQYV.

This clone appeared a single time. This chain uses TRBV24-1 with TRBJ2-1, with 8 bases fitting TRBD2. The J segment lost 6 bases and the V segment lost 4 bases, leaving 7 bases of the junction unmatched. The CDR3 length is 15 residues. Germline V gene data show CDR1 as KGHDR and CDR2 as SFDVKD. The CDR3 coding sequence is TGTGCCACCAGTGACCCGGGACTAGGAACCAATGAGCAGTTCTTC. Amino acids: CATSDPGLGTNEQFF.

The chain combines TRBV5-4 with TRBJ1-1; weak D call: TRBD1 (5 bases). Trimming left V 2 bases short and J 7 bases short, with 12 bases between. The CDR3 extends over 13 amino acids. The germline gives CDR1 SGHNT, CDR2 YYREEE (reference sequence). The CDR3 sequence is CASSFGGAGEAFF. CDR3 nucleotide sequence: TGTGCCAGCAGCTTCGGGGGAGCAGGTGAAGCTTTCTTT.

The V and J genes are TRBV9 and TRBJ2-1; TRBD2 matches 12 bases. The ends lost 0 bases at V and 9 bases at J; junction bases unmatched: 13. The CDR3 contains 18 residues. The germline CDR1 and CDR2 sequences are SGDLS and YYNGEE. The CDR3: CASSVALSLAGGPGEQFF. In DNA, the CDR3 is TGTGCCAGCAGCGTAGCCCTCTCTCTAGCGGGGGGGCCGGGTGAGCAGTTCTTC.

The chain carries TRBV4-2 and TRBJ2-7, with D maybe TRBD1 (5 bases). The CDR3 has 13 residues. In germline, CDR1 is LGHNA, CDR2 YNFKEQ. Trimming took off 3 bases at V and 2 bases at J, with 8 bases between the two ends. The CDR3 region is CASSHDSPYEQYF. DNA for the CDR3: TGTGCCAGCAGCCACGACAGCCCCTACGAGCAGTACTTC.

The chain combines TRBV5-1 with TRBJ1-4; possibly TRBD1 for D (6 bases). The germline CDR1 and CDR2 sequences are SGHRS and YFSETQ. CDR3 length: 15 amino acids. The V end was cut by 4 bases, the J end by 4 bases, with 14 bases between. This CDR3 reads CASSPQGQSNEKLFF. CDR3 coding DNA: TGCGCCAGCAGCCCCCAAGGACAGAGTAATGAAAAACTGTTTTTT.

The genes are TRBV4-1 and TRBJ1-5, with a possible D match to TRBD1 (5 bases). The CDR3 extends over 18 amino acids. V lost 4 bases, J lost 0 bases, and 19 bases lay in between. In germline, CDR1 is MGHRA, CDR2 YSYEKL. CDR3 region: CASSPAYFRVSSNQPQHF. The CDR3 DNA reads as TGCGCCAGCAGCCCAGCCTACTTCAGGGTCTCTAGCAATCAGCCCCAGCATTTT.